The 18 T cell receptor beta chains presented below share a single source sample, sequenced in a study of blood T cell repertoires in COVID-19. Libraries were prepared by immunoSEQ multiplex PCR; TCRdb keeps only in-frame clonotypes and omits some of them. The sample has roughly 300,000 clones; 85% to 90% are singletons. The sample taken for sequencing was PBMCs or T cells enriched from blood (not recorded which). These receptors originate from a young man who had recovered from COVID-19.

Written as DNA, the CDR3 is TGTGCCAGCAGCCAAGCCCCAGCGGCGACCCAGTACTTC. Its translation is CASSQAPAATQYF. The chain joins TRBV3-1 (or the pseudogene TRBV3-2) to TRBJ2-5; D is possibly TRBD2 (5 bases). CDR1 is LGHDT and CDR2 is YNNKEL in the germline V gene (reference sequence). There are 13 residues in the CDR3. The V end lost 1 base, the J end lost 7 bases, and 10 bases lay between the germline ends.

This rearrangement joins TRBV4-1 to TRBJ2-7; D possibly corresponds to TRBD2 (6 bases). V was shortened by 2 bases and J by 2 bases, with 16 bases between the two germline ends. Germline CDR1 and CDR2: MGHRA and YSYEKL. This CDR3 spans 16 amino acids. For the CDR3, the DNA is TGCGCCAGCAGCCAATCCGCACCTGGAGGGGCCTACGAGCAGTACTTC. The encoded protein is CASSQSAPGGAYEQYF.

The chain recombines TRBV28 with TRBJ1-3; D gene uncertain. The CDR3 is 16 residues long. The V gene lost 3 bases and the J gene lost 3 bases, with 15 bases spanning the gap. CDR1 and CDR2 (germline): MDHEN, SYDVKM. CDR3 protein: CASSLQDGGYGNTIYF. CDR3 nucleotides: TGTGCCAGCAGTTTGCAAGACGGAGGGTATGGAAACACCATATATTTT.

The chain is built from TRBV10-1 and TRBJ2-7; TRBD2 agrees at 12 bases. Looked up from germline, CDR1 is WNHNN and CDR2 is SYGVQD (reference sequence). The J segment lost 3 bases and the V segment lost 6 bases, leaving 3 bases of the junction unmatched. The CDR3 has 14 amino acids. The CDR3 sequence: CASSRLAGDYEQYF. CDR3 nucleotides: TGCGCCAGCAGCAGACTAGCGGGGGACTACGAGCAGTACTTC.

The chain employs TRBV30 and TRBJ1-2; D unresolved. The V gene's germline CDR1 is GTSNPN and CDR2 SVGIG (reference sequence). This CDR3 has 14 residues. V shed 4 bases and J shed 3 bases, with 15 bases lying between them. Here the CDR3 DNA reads TGTGCCTGGACAGTGTATGGTATGCACTATGGCTACACCTTC. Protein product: CAWTVYGMHYGYTF. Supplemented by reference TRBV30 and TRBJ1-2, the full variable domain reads SQTIHQWPATLVQPVGSPLSLECTVEGTSNPNLYWYRQAAGRGLQLLFYSVGIGQISSEVPQNLSASRPQDRQFILSSKKLLLSDSGFYLCAWTVYGMHYGYTFGSGTRLTVV.

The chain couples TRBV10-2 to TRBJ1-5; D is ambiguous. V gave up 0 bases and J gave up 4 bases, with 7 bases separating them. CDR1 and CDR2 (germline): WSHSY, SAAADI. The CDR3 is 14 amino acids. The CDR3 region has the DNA TGCGCCAGCAGTGAGTCGAACTGGAATCAGCCCCAGCATTTT. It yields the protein CASSESNWNQPQHF.

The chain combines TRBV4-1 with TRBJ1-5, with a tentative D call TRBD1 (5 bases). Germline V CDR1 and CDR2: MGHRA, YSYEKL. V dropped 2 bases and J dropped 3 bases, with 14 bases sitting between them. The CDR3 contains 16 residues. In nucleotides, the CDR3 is TGCGCCAGCAGCCAACTTTTGGGGCAGCCCAATCAGCCCCAGCATTTT. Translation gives CASSQLLGQPNQPQHF.

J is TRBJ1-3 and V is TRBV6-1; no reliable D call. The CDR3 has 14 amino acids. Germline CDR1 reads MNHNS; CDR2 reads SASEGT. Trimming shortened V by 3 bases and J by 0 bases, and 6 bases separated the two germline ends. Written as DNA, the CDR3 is TGTGCCAGCAGTGAGAGCTTCTCTGGAAACACCATATATTTT. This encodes CASSESFSGNTIYF.

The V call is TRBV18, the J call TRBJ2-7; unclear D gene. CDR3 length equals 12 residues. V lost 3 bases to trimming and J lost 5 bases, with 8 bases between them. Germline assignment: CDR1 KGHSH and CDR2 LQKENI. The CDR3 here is CASSPSMDEQYF. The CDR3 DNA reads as TGTGCCAGCTCACCGTCTATGGACGAGCAGTACTTC. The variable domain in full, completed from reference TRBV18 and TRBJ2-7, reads NAGVMQNPRHLVRRRGQEARLRCSPMKGHSHVYWYRQLPEEGLKFMVYLQKENIIDESGMPKERFSAEFPKEGPSILRIQQVVRGDSAAYFCASSPSMDEQYFGPGTRLTVT.

The CDR3 bases are TGTGCCAGCAGTAACAGTCCCGGGACAGGGGACACTGAAGCTTTCTTT. As protein: CASSNSPGTGDTEAFF. The chain has TRBV25-1 and TRBJ1-1, with 10 nucleotides matching TRBD1. CDR1 MGHDK and CDR2 SYGVNS come from the germline V gene. Germline trimming cut 5 bases from V and 3 bases from J; bases unmatched to any gene: 9. This CDR3 spans 16 amino acids. Full variable domain (rest looked up from reference TRBV25-1 and TRBJ1-1): EADIYQTPRYLVIGTGKKITLECSQTMGHDKMYWYQQDPGMELHLIHYSYGVNSTEKGDLSSESTVSRIRTEHFPLTLESARPSHTSQYLCASSNSPGTGDTEAFFGQGTRLTVV.

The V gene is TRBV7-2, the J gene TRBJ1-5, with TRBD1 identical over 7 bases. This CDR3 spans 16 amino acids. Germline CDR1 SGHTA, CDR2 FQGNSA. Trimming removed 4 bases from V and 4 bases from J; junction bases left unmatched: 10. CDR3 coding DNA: TGTGCCAGCAGCTCCCAATCCCCACAGGGGAATCAGCCCCAGCATTTT. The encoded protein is CASSSQSPQGNQPQHF.

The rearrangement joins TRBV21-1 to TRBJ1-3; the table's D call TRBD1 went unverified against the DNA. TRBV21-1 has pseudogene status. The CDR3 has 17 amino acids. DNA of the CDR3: TGTGCCAGCAGCAAAGCGCTGGGGAAGGGGTGCGGAAACACCATATATTTT. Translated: CASSKALGKGCGNTIYF.

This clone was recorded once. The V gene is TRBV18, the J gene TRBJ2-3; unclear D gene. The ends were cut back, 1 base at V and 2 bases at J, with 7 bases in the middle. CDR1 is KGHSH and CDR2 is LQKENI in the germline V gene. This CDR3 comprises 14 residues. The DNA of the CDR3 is TGTGCCAGCTCACCACGGCAGAACACAGATACGCAGTATTTT. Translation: CASSPRQNTDTQYF.

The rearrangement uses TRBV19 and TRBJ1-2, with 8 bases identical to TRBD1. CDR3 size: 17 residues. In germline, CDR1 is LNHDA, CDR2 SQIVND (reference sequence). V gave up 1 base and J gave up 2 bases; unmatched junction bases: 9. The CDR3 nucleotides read TGTGCCAGTAGTATAGGCCGGACAGGGAGGCAGAACTATGGCTACACCTTC. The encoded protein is CASSIGRTGRQNYGYTF.

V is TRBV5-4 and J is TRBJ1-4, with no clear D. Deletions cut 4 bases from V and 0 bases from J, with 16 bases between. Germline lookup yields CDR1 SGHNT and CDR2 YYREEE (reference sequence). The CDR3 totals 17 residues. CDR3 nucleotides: TGTGCCAGCAGCCGGCCCTCTGGAGGTGCAACTAATGAAAAACTGTTTTTT. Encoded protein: CASSRPSGGATNEKLFF.

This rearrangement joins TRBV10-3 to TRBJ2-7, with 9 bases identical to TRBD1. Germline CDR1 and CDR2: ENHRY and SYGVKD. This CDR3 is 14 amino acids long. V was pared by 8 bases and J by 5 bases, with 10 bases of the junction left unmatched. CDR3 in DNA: TGTGCCATCGCGTCGGACAGGGGATGGGACGAGCAGTACTTC. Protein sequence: CAIASDRGWDEQYF.

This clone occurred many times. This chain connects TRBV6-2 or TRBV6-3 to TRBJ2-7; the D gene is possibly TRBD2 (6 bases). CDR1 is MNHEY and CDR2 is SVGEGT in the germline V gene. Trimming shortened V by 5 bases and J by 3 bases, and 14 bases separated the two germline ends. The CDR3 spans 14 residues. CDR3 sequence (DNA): TGTGCCAGCAGTGACGGCGGGGCATTCTACGAGCAGTACTTC. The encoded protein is CASSDGGAFYEQYF.

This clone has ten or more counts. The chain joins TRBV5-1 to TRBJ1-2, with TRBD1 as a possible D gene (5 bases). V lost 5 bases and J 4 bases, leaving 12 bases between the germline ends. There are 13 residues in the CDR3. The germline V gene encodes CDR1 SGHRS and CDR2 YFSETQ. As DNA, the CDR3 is TGCGCCAGCAGAGACCAAGGGGCCTATGGCTACACCTTC. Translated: CASRDQGAYGYTF.